Shown below are 24 T cell receptor beta chains from a single sample sequenced in a study of blood T cell repertoires in COVID-19. Profiled with immunoSEQ multiplex PCR; TCRdb holds only in-frame clones, not every one. The data hold 170,000 or so clones, with roughly 90% observed a single time. Sequenced input: PBMCs or T cells enriched from blood (not recorded which). The receptors originated from a woman in her 50s who had recovered from COVID-19.

In this sample, this clone turned up once. The chain recombines TRBV25-1 with TRBJ2-3; 16 nucleotides align to TRBD2. Germline values: CDR1 MGHDK, CDR2 SYGVNS. This CDR3 spans 18 amino acids. V trimming: 7 bases; J trimming: 4 bases; junction bases outside the gene matches: 11. This CDR3 is CASTSGTSGRASADTQYF. The CDR3 DNA reads as TGTGCCAGCACCTCCGGGACTAGCGGGAGGGCCTCGGCAGATACGCAGTATTTT. The full variable domain, rest sourced from reference TRBV25-1 and TRBJ2-3, is EADIYQTPRYLVIGTGKKITLECSQTMGHDKMYWYQQDPGMELHLIHYSYGVNSTEKGDLSSESTVSRIRTEHFPLTLESARPSHTSQYLCASTSGTSGRASADTQYFGPGTRLTVL.

The genes are TRBV6-5 and TRBJ2-1; D might be TRBD2 (5 bases). Germline V lookup: CDR1 MNHEY, CDR2 SVGAGI. Trimming cost V 7 bases and J 6 bases, with 10 bases left between them. CDR3 length: 12 amino acids. The CDR3 spells CASKNRGNEQFF. The DNA of the CDR3 is TGTGCCAGCAAAAACCGGGGCAATGAGCAGTTCTTC.

This clone was seen a few times. The chain combines TRBV20-1 with TRBJ1-1; possibly TRBD1 for D (5 bases). The CDR3 loop spans 11 amino acids. The germline V and J ends were trimmed by 6 bases and 7 bases, with 12 bases remaining between them. Germline loops: CDR1 DFQATT, CDR2 SNEGSKA (reference sequence). For the CDR3, the DNA is TGCAGTGCCCTCAGACAGAATGAAGCTTTCTTT. Translated, it gives CSALRQNEAFF.

The CDR3 region has the DNA TGTGCCAGCAGCTTAACGAAGTTAGCGGGACGCTCCTACAATGAGCAGTTCTTC. Amino acid sequence: CASSLTKLAGRSYNEQFF. The genes are TRBV7-3 and TRBJ2-1; 8 nucleotides line up with TRBD2. There are 18 residues in the CDR3. V was clipped by 0 bases and J by 0 bases; unmatched bases: 7. Germline V gives CDR1 SGHTA, CDR2 FQGTGA.

This chain connects TRBV27 to TRBJ2-1; possible D gene TRBD2, 5 bases. CDR1 MNHEY and CDR2 SMNVEV come from the germline V gene (reference sequence). With 5 bases removed from V and 2 bases from J, the gap between germline ends came to 19 bases. The CDR3 runs to 17 residues. CDR3 DNA sequence: TGTGCCAGCAGTACGCGGGCAACGACAAAAACCTACAATGAGCAGTTCTTC. It encodes CASSTRATTKTYNEQFF.

This chain links TRBV21-1 with TRBJ2-2; TRBD1, the D gene given by the table, was not confirmed from the DNA. TRBV21-1 is a recognized pseudogene. The CDR3 consists of 18 residues. CDR3 sequence reads: CASSPPTGKCPDTGELFF. In DNA, the CDR3 is TGTGCCAGCAGCCCACCGACAGGGAAATGTCCGGACACCGGGGAGCTGTTTTTT.

The V call is TRBV2, the J call TRBJ1-1; D gene unclear. The CDR3 is 14 residues long. Germline V gene data show CDR1 as SNHLY and CDR2 as FYNNEI. Trimming removed 7 bases at V and 7 bases at J, with 19 bases between. CDR3 sequence: CASKRVRNIGEAFF. The CDR3 DNA reads TGTGCCAGCAAGAGGGTGAGGAACATTGGTGAAGCTTTCTTT. Full variable domain (remainder filled in from reference TRBV2 and TRBJ1-1): EPEVTQTPSHQVTQMGQEVILRCVPISNHLYFYWYRQILGQKVEFLVSFYNNEISEKSEIFDDQFSVERPDGSNFTLKIRSTKLEDSAMYFCASKRVRNIGEAFFGQGTRLTVV.

This chain links TRBV24-1 with TRBJ1-2; TRBD1 matches 8 bases. The CDR3 length is 14 residues. V lost 1 base to trimming and J lost 7 bases; unmatched junction nucleotides: 4. The V gene's germline CDR1 is KGHDR and CDR2 SFDVKD. CDR3 in DNA: TGTGCCACCAGTGATTTACGGACAGGGTTTGGCTACACCTTC. This encodes CATSDLRTGFGYTF.

The rearrangement joins TRBV11-3 to TRBJ2-3; 11 nucleotides agree with TRBD2. CDR1 is SGHNT and CDR2 is YENEEA in the germline V gene. V dropped 5 bases and J dropped 3; count of bases not matched to a gene: 1. The CDR3 covers 14 residues. CDR3 nucleotide sequence: TGTGCCAGCAGCAGGACTAGCGGGACAGATACGCAGTATTTT. Translation gives CASSRTSGTDTQYF.

This clone was found a few times. The V gene is TRBV9, the J gene TRBJ2-1; 12 bases fit TRBD2. This CDR3 spans 16 amino acids. The V gene's germline CDR1 is SGDLS and CDR2 YYNGEE. The junction had 9 bases not matched to a gene; V was cut back by 4 bases and J by 7 bases. CDR3 loop: CASSPSGRARGNEQFF. CDR3 sequence (DNA): TGTGCCAGCAGCCCTAGCGGGAGGGCCCGGGGGAATGAGCAGTTCTTC.

The V call is TRBV6-6, the J call TRBJ2-1; 9 bases fit TRBD1. Germline CDR1 is MNHNY and CDR2 is SVGAGI (reference sequence). The CDR3 has 15 amino acids. J gave up 6 bases and V 0 bases, and 3 bases lay outside the gene matches. CDR3 loop: CASSYSLTGGNEQFF. CDR3 coding DNA: TGTGCCAGCAGTTACTCCCTGACAGGGGGCAATGAGCAGTTCTTC.

V usage is TRBV27 and J usage is TRBJ2-7, with 11 bases fitting TRBD2. Germline CDR1 reads MNHEY; CDR2 reads SMNVEV (reference sequence). The trim removed 3 bases at V and 6 bases at J, leaving 10 bases unmatched. The CDR3 has 16 amino acids. The CDR3 DNA reads TGTGCCAGCAGTTTTGCCCAAACTAGCGGGAGAGGCGAGCAGTACTTC. It codes for CASSFAQTSGRGEQYF.

The chain combines TRBV10-3 with TRBJ2-3, with TRBD2 matching over 10 bases. The CDR3 sequence is 16 residues long. Trimming removed 2 bases from V and 4 bases from J; junction bases left unmatched: 6. Per germline, CDR1 ENHRY and CDR2 SYGVKD. The CDR3 nucleotides read TGTGCCATCAGTGAGGGGCTAGCGGGAGTGTCAGATACGCAGTATTTT. Translated: CAISEGLAGVSDTQYF.

The chain joins TRBV2 to TRBJ1-5; TRBD1 matches 8 bases. The trim removed 5 bases at V and 1 base at J, leaving 10 bases unmatched. Germline-derived CDR1 and CDR2 are SNHLY and FYNNEI. The CDR3 is 17 residues long. CDR3 nucleotides: TGTGCCAGCAGTTACCCTGGACAGGGAGAGAGCAATCAGCCCCAGCATTTT. Its protein is CASSYPGQGESNQPQHF.

The rearrangement links TRBV7-9 to TRBJ2-1, with 12 bases identical to TRBD2. The CDR3 totals 14 residues. Germline lookup yields CDR1 SEHNR and CDR2 FQNEAQ (reference sequence). Trimming removed 5 bases from V and 6 bases from J; junction bases left unmatched: 2. CDR3 in amino acids: CASSASGRGNEQFF. CDR3 nucleotide sequence: TGTGCCAGCAGCGCTAGCGGGAGGGGCAATGAGCAGTTCTTC.

The chain employs TRBV7-9 and TRBJ2-1; D is ambiguous. The CDR3 has 16 amino acids. V lost 0 bases and J 6 bases, leaving 15 bases between the germline ends. Germline assignment: CDR1 SEHNR and CDR2 FQNEAQ (reference sequence). CDR3 sequence (DNA): TGTGCCAGCAGCTTAGCCCTCCCCCTCTCCGGCAATGAGCAGTTCTTC. Amino acids: CASSLALPLSGNEQFF.

The chain links TRBV29-1 to TRBJ1-1; TRBD1 agrees at 8 bases. J lost 1 base, V lost 6 bases, and 7 bases had no gene match. This CDR3 region has 14 residues. Germline lookup yields CDR1 SQVTM and CDR2 ANQGSEA. The CDR3 DNA reads TGCAGCGTAAAGACAGGGGCTTCGAACACTGAAGCTTTCTTT. Translation: CSVKTGASNTEAFF.

This clone has just one count. The genes are TRBV15 and TRBJ2-7; TRBD1 aligns across 7 bases. Trimming cost V 3 bases and J 2 bases; bases outside gene matches: 10. Germline lookup yields CDR1 LNHNV and CDR2 YYDKDF (reference sequence). This CDR3 has 16 amino acids. CDR3 residues: CATSSPVQGPTYEQYF. As DNA, the CDR3 is TGTGCCACCAGCAGTCCCGTACAGGGGCCCACCTACGAGCAGTACTTC.

The chain is built from TRBV5-6 and TRBJ1-2, with 8 bases aligning to TRBD1. Germline V gene data show CDR1 as SGHDT and CDR2 as YYEEEE. This CDR3 contains 17 residues. Losses at the gene ends were 5 bases for V and 7 bases for J; bases not matched to a gene: 19. The DNA of the CDR3 is TGTGCCAGCAGGGATTCCCAGGGGGACAGGACCTTGCGTGGCTACACCTTC. Encoded protein: CASRDSQGDRTLRGYTF.

This clone was observed a handful of times. This chain joins TRBV7-9 and TRBJ2-7, with D tentatively TRBD1 (7 bases). The CDR3 is 14 amino acids. CDR1 is SEHNR, CDR2 FQNEAQ, per germline (reference sequence). The ends were cut back, 2 bases at V and 4 bases at J, with 12 bases in the middle. The CDR3 DNA follows: TGTGCCAGCAGCTTAAAGGGGGCGGGGTACGAGCAGTACTTC. As protein: CASSLKGAGYEQYF.

The chain has TRBV19 and TRBJ2-4; 7 bases are a match to TRBD1. Germline V lookup: CDR1 LNHDA, CDR2 SQIVND (reference sequence). The ends lost 10 bases at V and 5 bases at J; junction bases unmatched: 11. The CDR3 has 14 residues. CDR3: CATLSTGRENIQYF. The CDR3 DNA reads as TGTGCCACCCTATCGACAGGGAGAGAAAACATTCAGTACTTC.

The chain uses TRBV5-1 and TRBJ2-3; maybe TRBD2 (6 bases). From germline, CDR1 is SGHRS and CDR2 YFSETQ. The CDR3 sequence is 16 residues long. V dropped 0 bases and J dropped 6 bases, with 17 bases sitting between them. Written as DNA, the CDR3 is TGCGCCAGCAGCTTGGCCCTGGGCGGGAAGCTCGATACGCAGTATTTT. Translation gives CASSLALGGKLDTQYF.

This clone has only one observation. The rearrangement uses TRBV27 and TRBJ2-1; TRBD1 matches 8 bases. The CDR3 has 12 residues. J lost 6 bases, V lost 8 bases, and 3 bases had no gene match. Germline-derived CDR1 and CDR2 are MNHEY and SMNVEV (reference sequence). CDR3 amino acids: CASGDRGNEQFF. For the CDR3, the DNA is TGTGCCAGCGGCGACAGGGGCAATGAGCAGTTCTTC.

The chain carries TRBV5-6 and TRBJ1-1, with a tentative D call TRBD1 (6 bases). Germline values: CDR1 SGHDT, CDR2 YYEEEE. The V end lost 6 bases, the J end lost 1 base, and 16 bases lay between the germline ends. The length of the CDR3 is 15 residues. CDR3 in DNA: TGTGCCAGCATCCGGGAGGGGGGGCGGAACACTGAAGCTTTCTTT. It yields the protein CASIREGGRNTEAFF.